What follows are 24 T cell receptor beta chains derived from one specimen sequenced in a study of blood T cell repertoires in COVID-19. Sequencing was performed with immunoSEQ multiplex PCR; in TCRdb, only in-frame clones are kept and a portion is missing. Counted here are about 150,000 clones, 85% occurring once; the ten biggest clones make up 6.2%. The sequencing input was PBMCs or T cells enriched from blood (not recorded which). These receptors were taken from a woman aged 40 to 50 who had recovered from COVID-19.

The rearrangement links TRBV5-1 to TRBJ2-2; 12 nucleotides align to TRBD2. CDR1 and CDR2 from the germline V gene are SGHRS and YFSETQ. There are 15 residues in the CDR3. The ends lost 2 bases at V and 5 bases at J; junction bases unmatched: 1. The CDR3 loop is CASSFGTSGTGELFF. The CDR3, as DNA: TGCGCCAGCAGCTTCGGGACTAGCGGGACCGGGGAGCTGTTTTTT.

The V call is TRBV2, the J call TRBJ1-5; 9 bases line up with TRBD1. Per the germline V gene, CDR1 is SNHLY and CDR2 is FYNNEI. Losses at the gene ends were 5 bases for V and 7 bases for J; bases not matched to a gene: 9. The CDR3 covers 15 residues. The CDR3 coding sequence is TGTGCCAGCAGTAAACTACAGGGGGCAGGGCAGCCCCAGCATTTT. It encodes CASSKLQGAGQPQHF.

The gene calls are TRBV12-3 or TRBV12-4 and TRBJ2-5, with D perhaps TRBD2 (6 bases). The CDR3 consists of 13 residues. The V and J ends lost 6 bases and 5 bases respectively, with 13 bases between them. The CDR3 coding sequence is TGTGCCAGCAGGAGGAGGGCCGGGGAGACCCAGTACTTC. Amino acid sequence: CASRRRAGETQYF.

The V and J genes are TRBV7-8 and TRBJ2-1, with TRBD2 matching over 13 bases. Germline CDR1 reads SGHVS; CDR2 reads FQNEAQ. Trimming took 5 bases from V and 8 from J; bases not matched to a gene: 6. This CDR3 has 15 residues. The CDR3 sequence: CASSPLGLAGDEQFF. As DNA, the CDR3 is TGTGCCAGCAGCCCATTAGGACTAGCGGGAGATGAGCAGTTCTTC. Full variable domain (rest looked up from reference TRBV7-8 and TRBJ2-1): GAGVSQSPRYKVAKRGQDVALRCDPISGHVSLFWYQQALGQGPEFLTYFQNEAQLDKSGLPSDRFFAERPEGSVSTLKIQRTQQEDSAVYLCASSPLGLAGDEQFFGPGTRLTVL.

The chain has TRBV18 and TRBJ2-3, with 10 bases that match TRBD2. Losses at the gene ends were 1 base for V and 4 bases for J; bases not matched to a gene: 8. The CDR3 loop spans 17 amino acids. In germline, CDR1 is KGHSH, CDR2 LQKENI. CDR3: CASSPRPSGSTPDTQYF. CDR3 DNA: TGTGCCAGCTCACCACGTCCTAGCGGGAGTACCCCAGATACGCAGTATTTT.

This sequence joins TRBV7-6 and TRBJ1-3; TRBD1 matches 8 bases. CDR1 and CDR2 (germline): SGHVS, FNYEAQ. The V gene end was trimmed by 1 base and the J gene end by 4 bases; junction bases not matched to a gene: 3. This CDR3 has 15 residues. The CDR3 sequence: CASSLGQGIGNTIYF. The CDR3 region has the DNA TGTGCCAGCAGCTTAGGACAGGGGATAGGAAACACCATATATTTT.

At least ten counts were recorded for this clone. This chain connects TRBV5-1 to TRBJ2-7, with a weak D call TRBD2 (5 bases). Trimming took 0 bases from V and 3 from J, leaving 7 bases between them. The germline V gene encodes CDR1 SGHRS and CDR2 YFSETQ. The CDR3 totals 13 residues. Written as DNA, the CDR3 is TGCGCCAGCAGCTTGGACGGGGTCTACGAGCAGTACTTC. It encodes CASSLDGVYEQYF.

This chain connects TRBV29-1 to TRBJ1-4; D may be TRBD1 (6 bases). CDR3 length: 13 residues. V lost 5 bases, J lost 3 bases, and 10 bases lay in between. Looked up from germline, CDR1 is SQVTM and CDR2 is ANQGSEA. CDR3 in amino acids: CSVTGLSNEKLFF. The DNA for the CDR3 is TGCAGCGTTACAGGGCTATCTAATGAAAAACTGTTTTTT.

This chain links TRBV5-4 with TRBJ2-7; TRBD2 agrees at 10 bases. This CDR3 is 15 amino acids long. The J segment lost 0 bases and the V segment lost 0 bases, leaving 0 bases of the junction unmatched. Looked up from germline, CDR1 is SGHNT and CDR2 is YYREEE (reference sequence). This chain's CDR3 is CASSLGTSGSYEQYF. In nucleotides, the CDR3 is TGTGCCAGCAGCTTGGGGACTAGCGGCTCCTACGAGCAGTACTTC.

This clone was detected a few times. The rearrangement links TRBV5-1 to TRBJ1-4, with D tentatively TRBD1 (6 bases). This CDR3 has 13 amino acids. Looked up from germline, CDR1 is SGHRS and CDR2 is YFSETQ. The V and J ends lost 4 bases and 5 bases respectively, with 9 bases between them. CDR3 DNA sequence: TGCGCCAGCAGCCCCGGGACAAATGAAAAACTGTTTTTT. Translation gives CASSPGTNEKLFF.

The chain links TRBV4-1 to TRBJ2-1; 11 nucleotides align to TRBD2. Germline trimming cut 4 bases from V and 8 bases from J; bases unmatched to any gene: 7. CDR1 and CDR2 from the germline V gene are MGHRA and YSYEKL. The CDR3 is 15 residues long. This chain's CDR3 is CASSLTSGSLDEQFF. CDR3 DNA: TGCGCCAGCAGCCTAACTAGCGGGAGTCTCGATGAGCAGTTCTTC.

This rearrangement joins TRBV5-6 to TRBJ2-2, with a weak D call TRBD2 (6 bases). Per germline, CDR1 SGHDT and CDR2 YYEEEE. Deletions cut 2 bases from V and 0 bases from J, with 11 bases between. The CDR3 sequence is 16 residues long. Here the CDR3 DNA reads TGTGCCAGCAGCTTCAGCGGGTTCGCGAACACCGGGGAGCTGTTTTTT. Translating gives CASSFSGFANTGELFF.

This sequence joins TRBV27 and TRBJ2-7, with 9 bases matching TRBD1. Germline V CDR1 and CDR2: MNHEY, SMNVEV (reference sequence). The V and J ends lost 3 bases and 6 bases, in that order; junction bases with no gene match: 0. The CDR3 runs to 12 residues. The CDR3 sequence is CASSLGQGEQYF. The DNA for the CDR3 is TGTGCCAGCAGTTTGGGACAGGGCGAGCAGTACTTC.

The chain couples TRBV11-1 to TRBJ2-3; 8 bases fit TRBD1. Trimming removed 2 bases from V and 2 bases from J; junction bases left unmatched: 6. Germline V gene sequence: CDR1 SGHAT, CDR2 FQDESV (reference sequence). The CDR3 is 16 residues long. DNA for the CDR3: TGTGCCAGCAGCTTATCCGGGACAGGTACCACAGATACGCAGTATTTT. Amino acids: CASSLSGTGTTDTQYF.

CDR3 in DNA: TGTGCCAGCAGCCCCGGGGTGCGGGAGAGGGAAGAAGTTACGCAGTATTTT. This encodes CASSPGVREREEVTQYF. The gene calls are TRBV11-2 and TRBJ2-3, with 7 nucleotides matching TRBD2. V was clipped by 5 bases and J by 8 bases; unmatched bases: 19. The CDR3 totals 17 residues. Germline lookup yields CDR1 SGHAT and CDR2 FQNNGV.

This chain links TRBV9 with TRBJ1-1; D call uncertain. V lost 7 bases, J lost 1 base, and 14 bases lay in between. Looked up from germline, CDR1 is SGDLS and CDR2 is YYNGEE. The CDR3 sequence is 14 residues long. The CDR3 nucleotides read TGTGCCAGCGCCCTTGGTAGCTCGAACACTGAAGCTTTCTTT. Its protein product is CASALGSSNTEAFF.

The genes are TRBV3-1 (or the pseudogene TRBV3-2) and TRBJ2-7; 9 bases fit TRBD2. CDR3 length equals 15 residues. J lost 3 bases, V lost 1 base, and 4 bases had no gene match. The germline gives CDR1 LGHDT, CDR2 YNNKEL (reference sequence). The CDR3: CASSQAPTSGYEQYF. The CDR3 bases are TGTGCCAGCAGCCAAGCCCCGACTAGCGGCTACGAGCAGTACTTC.

The chain employs TRBV3-1 (or the pseudogene TRBV3-2) and TRBJ2-7, with D possibly matching TRBD2 (5 bases). V shed 0 bases and J shed 3 bases, with 12 bases lying between them. The CDR3 is made up of 15 amino acids. Germline CDR1 LGHDT, CDR2 YNNKEL (reference sequence). The CDR3 loop reads CASSQEVGAYYEQYF. Written as DNA, the CDR3 is TGTGCCAGCAGCCAAGAGGTGGGAGCTTACTACGAGCAGTACTTC.

The chain joins TRBV11-2 to TRBJ1-1; tentative D call: TRBD1 (6 bases). CDR3 length: 18 residues. Germline V lookup: CDR1 SGHAT, CDR2 FQNNGV. V lost 1 base and J 1 base, leaving 19 bases between the germline ends. The CDR3 DNA is TGTGCCAGCAGCTTAGGGCGGGGGGCGAGGTATCGGAACACTGAAGCTTTCTTT. This gives the protein CASSLGRGARYRNTEAFF.

The rearrangement links TRBV6-9 to TRBJ2-7, with D perhaps matching TRBD1 (5 bases). CDR1 and CDR2 from the germline V gene are MNHGY and SVAAGI. Between the trimmed V and J ends, which lost 2 bases and 4 bases, there was a span of 12 bases. CDR3 length equals 14 residues. In DNA form, the CDR3 reads TGTGCCAGCAGTTATAAGGGGCTCTGGTACGAGCAGTACTTC. Its translation: CASSYKGLWYEQYF.

The chain links TRBV11-3 to TRBJ2-7; D uncertain. Germline CDR1 is SGHNT and CDR2 is YENEEA. The CDR3 has 12 amino acids. V lost 5 bases, J lost 3 bases, and 8 bases lay in between. CDR3 nucleotide sequence: TGTGCCAGCAGCACCGACAACTACGAGCAGTACTTC. It codes for CASSTDNYEQYF. The whole variable domain, filled in from reference TRBV11-3 and TRBJ2-7, reads EAGVVQSPRYKIIEKKQPVAFWCNPISGHNTLYWYLQNLGQGPELLIRYENEEAVDDSQLPKDRFSAERLKGVDSTLKIQPAELGDSAVYLCASSTDNYEQYFGPGTRLTVT.

This chain links TRBV10-2 with TRBJ1-1; D is possibly TRBD1 (5 bases). Trimming cost V 3 bases and J 3 bases, with 5 bases left between them. The CDR3 is 12 amino acids. Germline assignment: CDR1 WSHSY and CDR2 SAAADI. The CDR3 bases are TGCGCCAGCAGTGACAGGGACACTGAAGCTTTCTTT. The encoded protein is CASSDRDTEAFF.

This chain uses TRBV19 with TRBJ1-4; the D is unclear. Trimming left V 10 bases short and J 3 bases short, with 15 bases between. CDR3 length equals 14 residues. Germline V gene lookup returns CDR1 LNHDA and CDR2 SQIVND (reference sequence). This chain's CDR3 is CATTSGSANEKLFF. CDR3 nucleotide sequence: TGTGCCACGACGTCCGGGTCCGCTAATGAAAAACTGTTTTTT.

Written as DNA, the CDR3 is TGTGCCAGCAGTCCGACTAGCTCCGGCACAGATACGCAGTATTTT. As protein: CASSPTSSGTDTQYF. The rearrangement joins TRBV27 to TRBJ2-3, with 7 bases fitting TRBD2. The CDR3 sequence is 15 residues long. CDR1 and CDR2 from the germline V gene are MNHEY and SMNVEV (reference sequence). J gave up 1 base and V 5 bases, and 6 bases lay outside the gene matches.